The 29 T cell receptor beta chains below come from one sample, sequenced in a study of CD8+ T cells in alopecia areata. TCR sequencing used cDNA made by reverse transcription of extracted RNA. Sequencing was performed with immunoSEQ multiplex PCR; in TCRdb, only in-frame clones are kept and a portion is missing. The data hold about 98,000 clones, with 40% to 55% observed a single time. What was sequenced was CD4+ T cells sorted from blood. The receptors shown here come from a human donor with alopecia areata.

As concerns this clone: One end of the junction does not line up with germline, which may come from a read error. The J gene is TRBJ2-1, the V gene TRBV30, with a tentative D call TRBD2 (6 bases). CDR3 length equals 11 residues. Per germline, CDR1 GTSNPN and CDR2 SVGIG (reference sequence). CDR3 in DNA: TGTGCCTGGAGTGTAGGCGGGGCGTGGATCTTC. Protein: CAWSVGGAWIF.

The DNA for the CDR3 is TGTGCCTGGAGTCGGCTTTCCTACAATGAGCAGTTCTTC. The encoded protein is CAWSRLSYNEQFF. The V gene is TRBV30, the J gene TRBJ2-1; D call uncertain. Deletions cut 2 bases from V and 1 base from J, with 6 bases between. This CDR3 region has 13 residues. Per germline, CDR1 GTSNPN and CDR2 SVGIG (reference sequence).

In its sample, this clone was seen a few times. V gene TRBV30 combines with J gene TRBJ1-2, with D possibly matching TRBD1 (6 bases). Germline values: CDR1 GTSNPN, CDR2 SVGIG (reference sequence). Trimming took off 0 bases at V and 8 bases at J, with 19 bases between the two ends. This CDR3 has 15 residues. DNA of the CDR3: TGTGCCTGGAGTGTACTTCGGGGGCGCCAGGGCGGCTACACCTTC. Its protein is CAWSVLRGRQGGYTF.

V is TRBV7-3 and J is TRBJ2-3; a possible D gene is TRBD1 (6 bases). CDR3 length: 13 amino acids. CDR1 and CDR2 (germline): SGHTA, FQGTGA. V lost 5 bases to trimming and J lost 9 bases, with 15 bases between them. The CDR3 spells CASSRDRQGTQYF. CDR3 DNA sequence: TGTGCCAGCAGCCGTGACAGGCAAGGCACGCAGTATTTT.

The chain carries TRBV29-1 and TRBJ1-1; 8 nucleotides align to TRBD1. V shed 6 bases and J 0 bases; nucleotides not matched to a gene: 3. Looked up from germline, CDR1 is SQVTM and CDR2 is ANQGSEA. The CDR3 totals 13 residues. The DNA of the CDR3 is TGCAGCGTGCTGACAGGGGTGAACACTGAAGCTTTCTTT. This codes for CSVLTGVNTEAFF.

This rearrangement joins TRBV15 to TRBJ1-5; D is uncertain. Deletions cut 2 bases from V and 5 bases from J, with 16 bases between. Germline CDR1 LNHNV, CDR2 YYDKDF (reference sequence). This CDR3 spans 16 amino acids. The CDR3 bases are TGTGCCACCAGCAGATCCAGGCTTATGTCAGATCAGCCCCAGCATTTT. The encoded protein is CATSRSRLMSDQPQHF. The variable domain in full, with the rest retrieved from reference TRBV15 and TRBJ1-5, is DAMVIQNPRYQVTQFGKPVTLSCSQTLNHNVMYWYQQKSSQAPKLLFHYYDKDFNNEADTPDNFQSRRPNTSFCFLDIRSPGLGDTAMYLCATSRSRLMSDQPQHFGDGTRLSIL.

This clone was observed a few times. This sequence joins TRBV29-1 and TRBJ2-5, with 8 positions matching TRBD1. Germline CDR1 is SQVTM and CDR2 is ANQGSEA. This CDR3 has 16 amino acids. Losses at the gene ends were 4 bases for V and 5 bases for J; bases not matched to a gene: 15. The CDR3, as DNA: TGCAGCGTTGCCGCCGTTTCGGCAGGGGGCGTTGAGACCCAGTACTTC. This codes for CSVAAVSAGGVETQYF.

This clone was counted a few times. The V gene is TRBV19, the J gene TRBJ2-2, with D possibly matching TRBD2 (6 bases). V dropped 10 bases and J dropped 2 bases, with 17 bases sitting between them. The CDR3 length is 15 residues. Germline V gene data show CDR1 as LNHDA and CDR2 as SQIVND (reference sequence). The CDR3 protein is CATLRSSVNTGELFF. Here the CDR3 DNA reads TGTGCCACCCTTCGCTCTAGCGTCAACACCGGGGAGCTGTTTTTT.

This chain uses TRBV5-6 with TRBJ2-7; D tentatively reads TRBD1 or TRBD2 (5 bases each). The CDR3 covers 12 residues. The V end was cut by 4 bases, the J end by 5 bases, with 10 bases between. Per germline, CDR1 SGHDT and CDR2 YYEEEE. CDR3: CASSPGTDEQYF. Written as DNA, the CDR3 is TGTGCCAGCAGCCCCGGGACGGACGAGCAGTACTTC.

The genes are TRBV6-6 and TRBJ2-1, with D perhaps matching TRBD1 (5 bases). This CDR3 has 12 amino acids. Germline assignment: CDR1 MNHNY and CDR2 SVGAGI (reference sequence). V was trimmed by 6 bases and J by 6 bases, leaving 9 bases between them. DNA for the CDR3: TGTGCCAGCAGCCCAGGGTTCAATGAGCAGTTCTTC. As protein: CASSPGFNEQFF.

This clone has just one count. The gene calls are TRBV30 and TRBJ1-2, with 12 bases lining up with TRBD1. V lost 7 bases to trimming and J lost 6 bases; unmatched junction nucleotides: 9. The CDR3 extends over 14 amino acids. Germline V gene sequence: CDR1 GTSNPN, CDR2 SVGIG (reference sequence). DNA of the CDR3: TGTGCCTCCTACCGGGACAGGGGGCGACATGGCTACACCTTC. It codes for CASYRDRGRHGYTF.

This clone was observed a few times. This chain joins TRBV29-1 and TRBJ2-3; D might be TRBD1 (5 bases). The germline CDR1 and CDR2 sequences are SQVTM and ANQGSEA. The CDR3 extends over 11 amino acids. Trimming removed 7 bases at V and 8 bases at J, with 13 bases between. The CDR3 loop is CSEEQDRTQYF. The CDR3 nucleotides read TGCAGCGAAGAACAGGACCGTACGCAGTATTTT.

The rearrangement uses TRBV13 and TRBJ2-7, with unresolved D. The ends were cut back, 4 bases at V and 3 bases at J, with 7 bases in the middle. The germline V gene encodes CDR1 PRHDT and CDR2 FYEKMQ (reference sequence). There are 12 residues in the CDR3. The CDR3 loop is CASSSDRYEQYF. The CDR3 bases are TGTGCCAGCAGCTCCGACCGCTACGAGCAGTACTTC.

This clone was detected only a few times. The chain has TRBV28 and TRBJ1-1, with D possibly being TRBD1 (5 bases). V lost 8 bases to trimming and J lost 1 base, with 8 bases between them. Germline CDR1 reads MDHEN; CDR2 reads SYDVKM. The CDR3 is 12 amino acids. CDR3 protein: CASPGPNTEAFF. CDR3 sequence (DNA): TGTGCCAGCCCGGGGCCGAACACTGAAGCTTTCTTT.

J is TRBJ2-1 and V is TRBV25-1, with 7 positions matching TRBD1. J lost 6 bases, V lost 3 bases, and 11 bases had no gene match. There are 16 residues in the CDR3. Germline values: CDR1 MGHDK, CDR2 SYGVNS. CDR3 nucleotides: TGTGCCAGCAGTGACAACAGGGGTCGAGCGTCCAATGAGCAGTTCTTC. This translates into CASSDNRGRASNEQFF.

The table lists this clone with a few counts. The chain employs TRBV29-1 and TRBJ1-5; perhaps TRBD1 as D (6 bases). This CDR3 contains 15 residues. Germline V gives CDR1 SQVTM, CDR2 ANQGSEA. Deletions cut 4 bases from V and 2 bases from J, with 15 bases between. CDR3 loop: CSVAGSSGGNQPQHF. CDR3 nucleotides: TGCAGCGTTGCTGGGTCTTCAGGGGGCAATCAGCCCCAGCATTTT. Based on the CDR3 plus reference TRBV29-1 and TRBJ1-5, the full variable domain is SAVISQKPSRDICQRGTSLTIQCQVDSQVTMMFWYRQQPGQSLTLIATANQGSEATYESGFVIDKFPISRPNLTFSTLTVSNMSPEDSSIYLCSVAGSSGGNQPQHFGDGTRLSIL.

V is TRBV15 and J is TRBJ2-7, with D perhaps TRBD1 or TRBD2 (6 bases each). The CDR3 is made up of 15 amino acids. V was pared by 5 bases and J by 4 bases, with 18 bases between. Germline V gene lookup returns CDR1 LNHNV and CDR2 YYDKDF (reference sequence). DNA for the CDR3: TGTGCCACCAGCTCCCCCGGGGGCAGGAGGTACGAGCAGTACTTC. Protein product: CATSSPGGRRYEQYF.

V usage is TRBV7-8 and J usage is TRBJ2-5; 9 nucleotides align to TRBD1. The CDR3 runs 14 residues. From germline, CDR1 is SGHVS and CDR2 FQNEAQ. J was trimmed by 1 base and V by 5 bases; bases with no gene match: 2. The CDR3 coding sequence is TGTGCCAGCAGCACGGGACAGGGCCAAGAGACCCAGTACTTC. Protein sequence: CASSTGQGQETQYF.

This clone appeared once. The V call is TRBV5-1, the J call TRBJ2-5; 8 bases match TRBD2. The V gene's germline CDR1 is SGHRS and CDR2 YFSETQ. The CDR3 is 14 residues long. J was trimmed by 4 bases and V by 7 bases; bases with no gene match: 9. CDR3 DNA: TGCGCCAGCCGAGGACTAGCCTCGTCAGAGACCCAGTACTTC. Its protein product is CASRGLASSETQYF.

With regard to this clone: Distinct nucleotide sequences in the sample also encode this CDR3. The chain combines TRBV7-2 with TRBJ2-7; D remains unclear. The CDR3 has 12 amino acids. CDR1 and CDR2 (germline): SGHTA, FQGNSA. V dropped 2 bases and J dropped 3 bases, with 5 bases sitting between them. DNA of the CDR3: TGTGCCAGCAGCTTACCTGGCTACGAGCAGTACTTC. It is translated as CASSLPGYEQYF.

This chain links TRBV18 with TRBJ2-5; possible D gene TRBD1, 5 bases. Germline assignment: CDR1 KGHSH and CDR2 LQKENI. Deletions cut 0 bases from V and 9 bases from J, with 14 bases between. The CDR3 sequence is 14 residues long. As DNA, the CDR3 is TGTGCCAGCTCACCACCAAACAGGATCCCCGCCCAGTACTTC. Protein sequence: CASSPPNRIPAQYF.

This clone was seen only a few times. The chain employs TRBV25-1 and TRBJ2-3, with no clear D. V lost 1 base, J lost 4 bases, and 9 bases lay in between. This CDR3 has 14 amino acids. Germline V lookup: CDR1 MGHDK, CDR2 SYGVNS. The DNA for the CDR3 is TGTGCCAGCAGTGAATCTTTCCAGGCAGATACGCAGTATTTT. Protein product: CASSESFQADTQYF.

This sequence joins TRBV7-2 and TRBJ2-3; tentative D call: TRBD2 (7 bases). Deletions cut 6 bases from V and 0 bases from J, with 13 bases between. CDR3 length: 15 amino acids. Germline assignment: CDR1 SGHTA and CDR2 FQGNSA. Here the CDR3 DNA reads TGTGCCAGCAGGCAGCGGGACACTAGCACAGATACGCAGTATTTT. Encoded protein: CASRQRDTSTDTQYF. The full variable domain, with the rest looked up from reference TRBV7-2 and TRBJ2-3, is GAGVSQSPSNKVTEKGKDVELRCDPISGHTALYWYRQSLGQGLEFLIYFQGNSAPDKSGLPSDRFSAERTGGSVSTLTIQRTQQEDSAVYLCASRQRDTSTDTQYFGPGTRLTVL.

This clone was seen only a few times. As DNA, the CDR3 is TGCAGCGCATCCGGATCCTTCCAAGAGACCCAGTACTTC. It translates to CSASGSFQETQYF. The chain has TRBV29-1 and TRBJ2-5; no firm D call. The CDR3 has 13 amino acids. The V gene lost 7 bases and the J gene lost 1 base, with 13 bases spanning the gap. CDR1 SQVTM and CDR2 ANQGSEA come from the germline V gene.

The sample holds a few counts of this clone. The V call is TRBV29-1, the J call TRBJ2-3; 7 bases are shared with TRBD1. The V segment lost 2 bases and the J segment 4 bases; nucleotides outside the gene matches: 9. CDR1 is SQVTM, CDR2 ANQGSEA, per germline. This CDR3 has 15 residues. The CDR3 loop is CSVEPTGHLADTQYF. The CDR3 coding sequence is TGCAGCGTTGAACCGACAGGGCATTTGGCAGATACGCAGTATTTT.

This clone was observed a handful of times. The CDR3 coding sequence is TGCGCCAGCAGCCAAGCGGCCGTGGGAGGGCTGGAGACCCAGTACTTC. Residues: CASSQAAVGGLETQYF. This chain connects TRBV4-1 to TRBJ2-5, with TRBD2 matching 7 bases. This CDR3 comprises 16 residues. V dropped 1 base and J dropped 5; count of bases not matched to a gene: 10. The germline V gene has CDR1 MGHRA and CDR2 YSYEKL.

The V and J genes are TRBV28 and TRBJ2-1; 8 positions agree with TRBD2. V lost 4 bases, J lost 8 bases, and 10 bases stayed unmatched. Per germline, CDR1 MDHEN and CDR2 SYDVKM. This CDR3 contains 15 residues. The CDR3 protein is CASSSIAGTMDEQFF. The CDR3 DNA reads TGTGCCAGCAGTTCTATAGCGGGAACTATGGATGAGCAGTTCTTC.

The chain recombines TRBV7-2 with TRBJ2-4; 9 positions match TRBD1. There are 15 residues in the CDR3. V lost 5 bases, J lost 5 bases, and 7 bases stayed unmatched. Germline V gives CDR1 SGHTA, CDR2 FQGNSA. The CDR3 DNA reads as TGTGCCAGCAGCACCCAGACAGGGGGGCAAAACATTCAGTACTTC. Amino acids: CASSTQTGGQNIQYF.

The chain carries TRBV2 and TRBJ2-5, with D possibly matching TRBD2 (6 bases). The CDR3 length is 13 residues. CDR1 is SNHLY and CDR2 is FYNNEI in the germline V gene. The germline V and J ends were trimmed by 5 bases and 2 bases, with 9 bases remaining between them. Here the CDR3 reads CASSKREQETQYF. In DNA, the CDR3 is TGTGCCAGCAGTAAACGGGAGCAAGAGACCCAGTACTTC.